The TCR beta chain under discussion was sequenced for a study of control samples from healthy donors and cancer patients. Clones were read by immunoSEQ multiplex PCR, and TCRdb kept only the in-frame ones, dropping some. The top ten hold over 6% of the sample, which has 130,000 or so clones, less than 95% seen once. V lost 4 bases, J lost 7 bases, and 13 bases stayed unmatched. Germline V gene data show CDR1 as SGHRS and CDR2 as YFSETQ. The CDR3 loop spans 16 amino acids. V usage is TRBV5-1 and J usage is TRBJ2-2; 7 nucleotides agree with TRBD1. The sample comprised blood. The sequence was collected from a man aged 18-30 years in good health. This CDR3 is CASSPWTGITLGELFF. DNA for the CDR3: TGCGCCAGCAGCCCCTGGACAGGAATTACCCTCGGGGAGCTGTTTTTT. The variable domain in full, completed from reference TRBV5-1 and TRBJ2-2, reads KAGVTQTPRYLIKTRGQQVTLSCSPISGHRSVSWYQQTPGQGLQFLFEYFSETQRNKGNFPGRFSGRQFSNSRSEMNVSTLELGDSALYLCASSPWTGITLGELFFGEGSRLTVL.